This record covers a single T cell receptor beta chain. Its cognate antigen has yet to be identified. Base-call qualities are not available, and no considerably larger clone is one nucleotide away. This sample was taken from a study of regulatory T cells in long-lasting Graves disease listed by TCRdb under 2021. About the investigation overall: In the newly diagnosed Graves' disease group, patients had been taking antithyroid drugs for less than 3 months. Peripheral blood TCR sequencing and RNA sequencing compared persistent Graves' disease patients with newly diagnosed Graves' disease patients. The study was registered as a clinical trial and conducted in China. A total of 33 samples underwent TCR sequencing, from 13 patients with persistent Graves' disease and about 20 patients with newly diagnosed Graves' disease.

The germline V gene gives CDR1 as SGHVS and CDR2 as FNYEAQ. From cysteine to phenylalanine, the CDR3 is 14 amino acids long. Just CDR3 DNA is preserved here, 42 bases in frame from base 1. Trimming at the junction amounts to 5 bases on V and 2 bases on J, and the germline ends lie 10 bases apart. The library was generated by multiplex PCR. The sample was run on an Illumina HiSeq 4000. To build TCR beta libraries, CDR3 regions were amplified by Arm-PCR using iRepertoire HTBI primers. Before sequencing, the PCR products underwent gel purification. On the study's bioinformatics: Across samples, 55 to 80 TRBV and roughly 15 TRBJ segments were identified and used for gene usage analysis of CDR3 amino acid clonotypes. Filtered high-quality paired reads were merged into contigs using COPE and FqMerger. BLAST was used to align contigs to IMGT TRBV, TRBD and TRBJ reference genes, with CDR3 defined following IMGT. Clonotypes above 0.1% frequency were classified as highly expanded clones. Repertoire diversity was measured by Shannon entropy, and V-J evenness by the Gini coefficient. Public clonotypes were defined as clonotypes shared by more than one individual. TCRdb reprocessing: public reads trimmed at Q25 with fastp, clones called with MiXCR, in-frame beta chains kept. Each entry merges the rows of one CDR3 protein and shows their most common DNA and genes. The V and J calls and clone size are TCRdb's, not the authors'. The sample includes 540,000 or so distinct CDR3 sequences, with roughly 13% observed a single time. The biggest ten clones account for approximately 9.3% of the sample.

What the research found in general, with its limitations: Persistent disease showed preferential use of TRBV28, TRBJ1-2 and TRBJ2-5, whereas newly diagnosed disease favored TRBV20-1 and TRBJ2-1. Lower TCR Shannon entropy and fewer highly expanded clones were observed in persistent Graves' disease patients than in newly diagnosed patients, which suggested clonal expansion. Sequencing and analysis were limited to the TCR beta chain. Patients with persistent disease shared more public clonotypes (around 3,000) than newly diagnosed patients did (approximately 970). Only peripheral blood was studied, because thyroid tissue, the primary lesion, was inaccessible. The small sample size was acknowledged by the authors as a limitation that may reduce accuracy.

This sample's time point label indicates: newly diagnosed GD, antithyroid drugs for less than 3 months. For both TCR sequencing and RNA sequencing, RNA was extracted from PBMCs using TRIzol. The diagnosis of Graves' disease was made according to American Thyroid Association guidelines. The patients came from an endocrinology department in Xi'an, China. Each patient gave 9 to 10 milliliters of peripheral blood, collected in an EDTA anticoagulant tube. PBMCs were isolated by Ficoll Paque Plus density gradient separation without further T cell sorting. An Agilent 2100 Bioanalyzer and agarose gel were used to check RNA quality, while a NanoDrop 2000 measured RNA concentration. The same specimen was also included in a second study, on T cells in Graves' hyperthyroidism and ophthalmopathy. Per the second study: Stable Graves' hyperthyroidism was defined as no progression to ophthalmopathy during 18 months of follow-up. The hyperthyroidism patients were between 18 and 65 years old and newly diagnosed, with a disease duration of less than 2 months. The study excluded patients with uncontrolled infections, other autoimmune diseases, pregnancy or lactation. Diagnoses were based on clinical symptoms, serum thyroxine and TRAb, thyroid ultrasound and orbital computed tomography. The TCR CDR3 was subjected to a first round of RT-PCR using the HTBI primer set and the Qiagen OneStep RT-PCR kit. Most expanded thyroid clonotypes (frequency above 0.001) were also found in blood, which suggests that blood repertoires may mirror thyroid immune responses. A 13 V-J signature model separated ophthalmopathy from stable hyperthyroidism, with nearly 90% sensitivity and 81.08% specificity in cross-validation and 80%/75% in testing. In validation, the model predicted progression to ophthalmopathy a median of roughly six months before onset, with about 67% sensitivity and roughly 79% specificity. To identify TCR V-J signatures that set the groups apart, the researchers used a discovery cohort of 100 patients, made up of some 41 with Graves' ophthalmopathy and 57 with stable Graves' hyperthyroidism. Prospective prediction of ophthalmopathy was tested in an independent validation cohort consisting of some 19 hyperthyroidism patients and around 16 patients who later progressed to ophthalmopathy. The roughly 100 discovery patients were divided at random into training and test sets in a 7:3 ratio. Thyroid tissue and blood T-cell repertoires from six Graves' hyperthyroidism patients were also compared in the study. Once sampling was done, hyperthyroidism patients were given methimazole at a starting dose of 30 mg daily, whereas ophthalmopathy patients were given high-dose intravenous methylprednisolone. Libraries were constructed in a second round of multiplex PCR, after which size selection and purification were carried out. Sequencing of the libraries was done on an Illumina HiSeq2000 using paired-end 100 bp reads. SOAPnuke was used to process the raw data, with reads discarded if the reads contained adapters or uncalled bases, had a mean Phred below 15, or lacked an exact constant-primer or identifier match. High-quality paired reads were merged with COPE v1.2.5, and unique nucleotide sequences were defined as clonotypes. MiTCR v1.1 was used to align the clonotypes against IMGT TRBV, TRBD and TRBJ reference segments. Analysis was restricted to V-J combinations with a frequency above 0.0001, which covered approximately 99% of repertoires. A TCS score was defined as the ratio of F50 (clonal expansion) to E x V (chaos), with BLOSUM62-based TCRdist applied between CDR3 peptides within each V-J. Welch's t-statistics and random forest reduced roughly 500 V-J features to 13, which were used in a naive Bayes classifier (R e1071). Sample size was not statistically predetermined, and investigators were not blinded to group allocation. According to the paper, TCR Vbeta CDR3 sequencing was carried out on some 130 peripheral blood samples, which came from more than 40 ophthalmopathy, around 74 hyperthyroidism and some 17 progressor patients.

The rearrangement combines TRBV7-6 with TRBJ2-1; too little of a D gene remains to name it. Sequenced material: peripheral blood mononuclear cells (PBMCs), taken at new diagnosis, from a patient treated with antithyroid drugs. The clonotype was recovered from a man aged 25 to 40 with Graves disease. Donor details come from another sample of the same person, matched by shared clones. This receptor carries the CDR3 CASSDGFPYNEQFF. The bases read TGTGCCAGCAGCGACGGGTTCCCCTACAATGAGCAGTTCTTC.